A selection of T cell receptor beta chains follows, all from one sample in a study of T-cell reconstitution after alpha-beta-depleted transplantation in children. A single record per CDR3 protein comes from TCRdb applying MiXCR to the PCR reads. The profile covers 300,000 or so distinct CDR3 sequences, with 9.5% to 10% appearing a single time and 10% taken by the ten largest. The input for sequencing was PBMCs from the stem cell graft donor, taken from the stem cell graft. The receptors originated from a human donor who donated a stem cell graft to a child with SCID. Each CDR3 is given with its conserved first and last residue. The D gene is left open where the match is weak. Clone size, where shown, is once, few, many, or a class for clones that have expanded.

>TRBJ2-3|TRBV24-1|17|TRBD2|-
TGTGCCACCAGTGATAGCCGGGACTTTAGCGGGTTGGCTACGCAGTATTTT
CATSDSRDFSGLATQYF
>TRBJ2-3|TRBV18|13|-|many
TGTGCCAGCTCACCCCGACCCATAGATACGCAGTATTTT
CASSPRPIDTQYF
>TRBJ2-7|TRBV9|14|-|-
TGTGCCAGCAGCCCAGACAGCGCTCTCTACGAGCAGTACTTC
CASSPDSALYEQYF
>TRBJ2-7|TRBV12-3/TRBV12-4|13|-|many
TGTGCCAGCAGTTTGTCCGTTTCCTACGAGCAGTACTTC
CASSLSVSYEQYF
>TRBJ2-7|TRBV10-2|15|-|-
TGCGCCAGCAGTGTCGCGGGTATTACAACGGGCGAGCAGTACTTC
CASSVAGITTGEQYF
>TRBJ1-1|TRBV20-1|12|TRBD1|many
TGCAGTGCTAGAGGGGACAGGGCTGAAGCTTTCTTT
CSARGDRAEAFF
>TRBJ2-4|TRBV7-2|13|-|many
TGTGCCAGCAGCTCGGACCGGGGAAACATTCAGTACTTC
CASSSDRGNIQYF
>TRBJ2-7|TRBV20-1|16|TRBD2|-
TGCAGTGCTAGTGGATTCAGCGGGGGGGAGTCCTACGAGCAGTACTTC
CSASGFSGGESYEQYF
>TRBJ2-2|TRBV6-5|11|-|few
TGTGCCAGCAGAGTCCCCGGGGAGCTGTTTTTT
CASRVPGELFF
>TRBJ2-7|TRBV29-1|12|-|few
TGCAGCGTTGACGGCGGAGACTACGAGCAGTACTTC
CSVDGGDYEQYF